The 24 T cell receptor beta chains below were found in one sample sequenced in a study of T cells in Graves' hyperthyroidism and ophthalmopathy. Researchers took RNA transcripts and amplified the TCR beta CDR3 regions from them. A first-round RT-PCR of the TCR CDR3 used the HTBI primer set. TCRdb reprocessed the multiplex PCR reads with MiXCR, giving one entry per CDR3 protein. The sample comprises fewer than 650,000 distinct CDR3 sequences, about 46% of which are singletons, and about 45% rests with the top ten. Sequences were obtained from peripheral blood or thyroid tissue (not recorded which). Source of these receptors: an adult woman with Graves' disease, either hyperthyroidism or ophthalmopathy (not recorded which).

At least ten counts were recorded for this clonotype. The rearrangement links TRBV29-1 to TRBJ1-1, with 8 nucleotides matching TRBD1. J was trimmed by 3 bases and V by 3 bases; bases with no gene match: 3. Germline CDR1 reads SQVTM; CDR2 reads ANQGSEA. The CDR3 totals 13 residues. CDR3 nucleotides: TGCAGCGTTGATGAGACAGGGGACACTGAAGCTTTCTTT. It codes for CSVDETGDTEAFF.

A single count supports this clonotype. The rearrangement uses TRBV7-3 and TRBJ2-7; 7 nucleotides match TRBD2. This CDR3 has 13 residues. The V and J ends lost 1 base and 7 bases, in that order; junction bases with no gene match: 4. The V gene's germline CDR1 is SGHTA and CDR2 FQGTGA. CDR3 DNA sequence: TGTGCCAGCAGCTTAAGGTTGGGAGGGGAGCAGTACTTC. It translates to CASSLRLGGEQYF.

As concerns this clonotype: One end of the junction varies from germline; a read error may be responsible. Here the CDR3 reads CASSIDSNYGYTF. CDR3 in DNA: TGTGCCAGCAGTATTGATAGTAACTATGGCTACACCTTC. The chain couples TRBV19 to TRBJ1-2, with D unclear. The CDR3 runs 13 residues. The V gene's germline CDR1 is LNHDA and CDR2 SQIVND (reference sequence).

V and J are TRBV10-3 and TRBJ1-6; D may be TRBD1 (6 bases). The CDR3 extends over 16 amino acids. V was pared by 8 bases and J by 0 bases, with 14 bases between. CDR1 ENHRY and CDR2 SYGVKD come from the germline V gene. CDR3 in amino acids: CAISRTESSYNSPLHF. In nucleotides, the CDR3 is TGTGCCATCTCACGGACAGAAAGCTCCTATAATTCACCCCTCCACTTT.

This clonotype came up a few times. The rearrangement uses TRBV6-5 and TRBJ1-1; maybe TRBD1 (5 bases). Germline assignment: CDR1 MNHEY and CDR2 SVGAGI. V lost 4 bases and J 8 bases, leaving 14 bases between the germline ends. The CDR3 contains 13 residues. CDR3 loop: CASSSPRDGEAFF. In nucleotides, the CDR3 is TGTGCCAGCAGTTCGCCCCGGGACGGAGAAGCTTTCTTT.

A single count supports this clonotype. The V and J genes are TRBV7-8 and TRBJ2-7; TRBD1 matches at 7 bases. CDR1 and CDR2 from the germline V gene are SGHVS and FQNEAQ. This CDR3 spans 16 amino acids. The ends lost 1 base at V and 2 bases at J; junction bases unmatched: 8. CDR3 sequence: CASSLDPWDRPYEQYF. CDR3 sequence (DNA): TGTGCCAGCAGCTTAGATCCGTGGGACAGACCCTACGAGCAGTACTTC.

The chain uses TRBV7-9 and TRBJ2-7; D is ambiguous. The CDR3 has 13 amino acids. CDR1 is SEHNR, CDR2 FQNEAQ, per germline (reference sequence). Trimming took off 1 base at V and 4 bases at J, with 8 bases between the two ends. CDR3 nucleotides: TGTGCCAGCAGCTTAGAGCCGACTTACGAGCAGTACTTC. This codes for CASSLEPTYEQYF.

Concerning this clonotype: A read error is possible here, since a much larger clone lies one base away. Likely a read error: the CDR3 ends without its conserved phenylalanine or tryptophan. J is TRBJ1-6 and V is TRBV6-5; D is unclear. Trimming left V 0 bases short and J 14 bases short, with 8 bases between. Looked up from germline, CDR1 is MNHEY and CDR2 is SVGAGI. This CDR3 is 12 amino acids long. The CDR3 is CASSYSGRTLHL. As DNA, the CDR3 is TGTGCCAGCAGTTACTCTGGCAGGACCCTCCACCTT.

Only a few counts were recorded for this clonotype. The chain combines TRBV7-8 with TRBJ2-7; 8 nucleotides match TRBD2. The CDR3 is 16 amino acids. J gave up 4 bases and V 5 bases, and 13 bases lay outside the gene matches. Germline-derived CDR1 and CDR2 are SGHVS and FQNEAQ. This CDR3 reads CASSVEGGSGGYEQYF. The CDR3 coding sequence is TGTGCCAGCAGCGTCGAAGGCGGAAGCGGGGGTTACGAGCAGTACTTC.

V and J are TRBV20-1 and TRBJ2-7; 8 nucleotides line up with TRBD1. V was clipped by 6 bases and J by 2 bases; unmatched bases: 12. The CDR3 has 15 amino acids. The V gene's germline CDR1 is DFQATT and CDR2 SNEGSKA (reference sequence). The CDR3 sequence is CSAPPRDRTPYEQYF. CDR3 nucleotide sequence: TGCAGTGCCCCTCCCCGGGACAGGACTCCCTACGAGCAGTACTTC.

The rearrangement links TRBV20-1 to TRBJ1-2, with D perhaps TRBD1 (5 bases). The CDR3 runs to 11 residues. V dropped 7 bases and J dropped 7 bases, with 13 bases sitting between them. Germline V gene sequence: CDR1 DFQATT, CDR2 SNEGSKA (reference sequence). The DNA for the CDR3 is TGCAGTGAGCCTTGGGGGTCTGGCTACACCTTC. Amino acid sequence: CSEPWGSGYTF.

A note on this clonotype: The conserved final phenylalanine or tryptophan is absent from the CDR3, which likely points to a read error. Because the CDR3's place on the DNA is in doubt, the DNA is left out and the CDR3 is given as listed by TCRdb. V usage is TRBV10-3 and J usage is TRBJ1-3. The CDR3 is made up of 12 amino acids, end residues included. Germline values: CDR1 ENHRY, CDR2 SYGVKD. The CDR3 region is CAISESWLDFTT.

This clonotype came up many times. The CDR3 DNA follows: TGTGCCAGTAGTATAGAGAGCGGGAGTCTACACGAGCAGTACTTC. Amino acids: CASSIESGSLHEQYF. The genes are TRBV19 and TRBJ2-7; 8 nucleotides agree with TRBD2. V gave up 0 bases and J gave up 5 bases; unmatched junction bases: 6. The CDR3 is made up of 15 amino acids. From germline, CDR1 is LNHDA and CDR2 SQIVND (reference sequence). Looking up the rest from reference TRBV19 and TRBJ2-7 gives the full variable domain: DGGITQSPKYLFRKEGQNVTLSCEQNLNHDAMYWYRQDPGQGLRLIYYSQIVNDFQKGDIAEGYSVSREKKESFPLTVTSAQKNPTAFYLCASSIESGSLHEQYFGPGTRLTVT.

The rearrangement uses TRBV7-2 and TRBJ2-7, with D tentatively TRBD2 (5 bases). Deletions cut 1 base from V and 4 bases from J, with 8 bases between. CDR3 length equals 13 residues. Per the germline V gene, CDR1 is SGHTA and CDR2 is FQGNSA. CDR3: CASSLEPGYEQYF. For the CDR3, the DNA is TGTGCCAGCAGCTTAGAGCCGGGGTACGAGCAGTACTTC.

This clonotype was detected only once. The chain joins TRBV9 to TRBJ1-2; D gene uncertain. The CDR3 is made up of 16 amino acids. Per the germline V gene, CDR1 is SGDLS and CDR2 is YYNGEE. The V end lost 0 bases, the J end lost 2 bases, and 14 bases lay between the germline ends. CDR3 residues: CASSVGLSAANYGYTF. The CDR3 DNA reads as TGTGCCAGCAGCGTAGGCCTATCGGCAGCGAACTATGGCTACACCTTC.

This clonotype was observed many times. V gene TRBV12-3 or TRBV12-4 combines with J gene TRBJ1-6; 10 nucleotides agree with TRBD1. This CDR3 comprises 14 residues. V gave up 6 bases and J gave up 8 bases; unmatched junction bases: 4. CDR3 sequence reads: CASSSGTGDSPLHF. CDR3 bases: TGTGCCAGCAGCTCCGGGACAGGGGATTCACCCCTCCACTTT.

This clonotype was counted a single time. The rearrangement joins TRBV7-2 to TRBJ2-5, with a possible D match to TRBD2 (6 bases). Germline V gene sequence: CDR1 SGHTA, CDR2 FQGNSA. The CDR3 has 20 residues. V was trimmed by 4 bases and J by 6 bases, leaving 33 bases between them. This chain's CDR3 is CASSSARGNTEGVRPKTQYF. Here the CDR3 DNA reads TGTGCCAGCAGCTCGGCCCGGGGGAACACTGAAGGTGTAAGGCCAAAGACCCAGTACTTC.

At least ten counts were recorded for this clonotype. The chain uses TRBV7-2 and TRBJ1-5; D remains unclear. Trimming removed 0 bases from V and 0 bases from J, with 6 bases in between. Germline loops: CDR1 SGHTA, CDR2 FQGNSA. The CDR3 is 15 residues long. The CDR3 DNA reads as TGTGCCAGCAGCTTAGCGGGGTATAGCAATCAGCCCCAGCATTTT. Amino acids: CASSLAGYSNQPQHF.

The rearrangement links TRBV19 to TRBJ1-5, with D unresolved. The V gene lost 6 bases and the J gene lost 5 bases, with 11 bases spanning the gap. The CDR3 has 13 residues. Germline V gene lookup returns CDR1 LNHDA and CDR2 SQIVND (reference sequence). The CDR3: CASSRDTYQPQHF. Here the CDR3 DNA reads TGTGCCAGTAGCCGCGACACCTATCAGCCCCAGCATTTT.

The J gene is TRBJ1-3, the V gene TRBV20-1; the D is unclear. Trimming removed 3 bases from V and 1 base from J, with 7 bases in between. The CDR3 is 13 residues long. CDR1 DFQATT and CDR2 SNEGSKA come from the germline V gene (reference sequence). CDR3 DNA: TGCAGTGCTAGTACGATTTCTGGAAACACCATATATTTT. It translates to CSASTISGNTIYF.

The CDR3 sequence: CASSIGGDTGELFF. Written as DNA, the CDR3 is TGTGCCAGCAGCATTGGGGGCGACACCGGGGAGCTGTTTTTT. The rearrangement joins TRBV9 to TRBJ2-2, with a possible D match to TRBD1 (6 bases). The germline gives CDR1 SGDLS, CDR2 YYNGEE. V dropped 4 bases and J dropped 3 bases, with 10 bases sitting between them. The CDR3 spans 14 residues.

In its sample, this clonotype was seen a few times. The chain couples TRBV20-1 to TRBJ2-2; 9 nucleotides match TRBD2. Germline assignment: CDR1 DFQATT and CDR2 SNEGSKA (reference sequence). V was clipped by 0 bases and J by 6 bases; unmatched bases: 8. This CDR3 contains 16 residues. DNA of the CDR3: TGCAGTGCTAGAGATTTTAGCGGGAGTTTGGCCGGGGAGCTGTTTTTT. It is translated as CSARDFSGSLAGELFF.

This clonotype appeared many times. V gene TRBV20-1 combines with J gene TRBJ2-2; 11 bases match TRBD2. Germline V gives CDR1 DFQATT, CDR2 SNEGSKA (reference sequence). J was trimmed by 5 bases and V by 4 bases; bases with no gene match: 6. CDR3 length: 15 amino acids. The DNA for the CDR3 is TGCAGTGCTAACCTAGCGGGAGGAAGGACCGGGGAGCTGTTTTTT. Its protein product is CSANLAGGRTGELFF.

The rearrangement links TRBV2 to TRBJ2-5, with 8 bases aligning to TRBD1. With V trimmed by 10 bases and J by 5 bases, 9 bases remained unmatched. Germline V gene lookup returns CDR1 SNHLY and CDR2 FYNNEI. This CDR3 contains 13 residues. The DNA for the CDR3 is TGTGCCACCCGAATCGACAGGGGTGAGACCCAGTACTTC. Translation gives CATRIDRGETQYF.